Detailed here is one T cell receptor beta chain. The data were taken from a study of blood T cell repertoires in COVID-19. Study-level background: Samples representing acute and convalescent COVID-19 were sourced from the United States, Italy and Spain.

Trimming left V 2 bases short and J 0 bases short, with 17 bases between. Per the germline V gene, CDR1 is SGHAT and CDR2 is FQNNGV. CDR3 length: 17 amino acids. Original methodology: Estimated nucleated cell counts came from reference gene primer amplification. Here immunoSEQ multiplex PCR was the method, and the copy in TCRdb shows in-frame clones only, minus some. The V and J calls and clone size were taken over from that table, and D and trimming were inferred from the DNA. The profile shows roughly 150,000 clones, less than 90% of them singletons. Each participant's cohort was designated according to participant-reported clinical history.

The receptor comes from a woman aged 50 to 60 who had recovered from COVID-19. Sequencing used PBMCs or T cells enriched from blood (not recorded which). V is TRBV11-2 and J is TRBJ2-7; D may be TRBD2 (6 bases). In DNA, the CDR3 is TGTGCCAGCAGCTTACTGTGGGGGGTGACGGACTCCTACGAGCAGTACTTC. Residues: CASSLLWGVTDSYEQYF. The full variable domain, completed using reference TRBV11-2 and TRBJ2-7, is EAGVAQSPRYKIIEKRQSVAFWCNPISGHATLYWYQQILGQGPKLLIQFQNNGVVDDSQLPKDRFSAERLKGVDSTLKIQPAKLEDSAVYLCASSLLWGVTDSYEQYFGPGTRLTVT.